One sample yielded the 23 T cell receptor beta chains listed below, sequenced in a study of T cell responses to AZD1222 COVID-19 vaccine (dated by TCRdb to the early 2020s). The method behind the library was the immunoSEQ multiplex PCR assay. The table comes from immuneACCESS by way of TCRdb, which keeps in-frame sequences with V and J called. Part of the clones is missing from these tables; in studies checked, under half for an unresolved V gene and the rest for unknown reasons. This sample holds some 120,000 clones; 75% to 90% were observed only once. The ten most abundant clones make up under 2% of the sample. According to the study, the label for this sample's time point signals: baseline before first vaccination. The sample here was peripheral blood, taken on day 0 of AZD1222 vaccination. The receptors originated from an adult in good health.

This chain links TRBV12-5 with TRBJ1-3; D possibly corresponds to TRBD1 (5 bases). The V and J ends lost 1 base and 6 bases respectively, with 19 bases between them. The CDR3 is 17 residues long. Germline CDR1 and CDR2: LGHNT and FRNRAP. Here the CDR3 reads CASGLARGGALINTIYF. The CDR3 nucleotides read TGTGCTAGTGGTTTGGCAAGAGGAGGGGCATTAATAAACACCATATATTTT. The variable domain in full, with the rest retrieved from reference TRBV12-5 and TRBJ1-3, is DARVTQTPRHKVTEMGQEVTMRCQPILGHNTVFWYRQTMMQGLELLAYFRNRAPLDDSGMPKDRFSAEMPDATLATLKIQPSEPRDSAVYFCASGLARGGALINTIYFGEGSWLTVV.

V gene TRBV14 combines with J gene TRBJ2-7; 7 nucleotides line up with TRBD2. Unmatched junction bases numbered 2, after V lost 0 bases and J lost 3 bases. The germline CDR1 and CDR2 sequences are SGHDN and FVKESK. This CDR3 contains 14 residues. The CDR3 bases are TGTGCCAGCAGCCAAGAGGGGGAGGGCTACGAGCAGTACTTC. The encoded protein is CASSQEGEGYEQYF.

This sequence joins TRBV20-1 and TRBJ2-7; D gene uncertain. CDR3 size: 11 residues. The germline V gene encodes CDR1 DFQATT and CDR2 SNEGSKA (reference sequence). The V end was cut by 5 bases, the J end by 4 bases, with 9 bases between. The CDR3 DNA is TGCAGTGCTCCAGGACCTTACGAGCAGTACTTC. Protein product: CSAPGPYEQYF.

J is TRBJ2-7 and V is TRBV7-9, with 9 positions matching TRBD1. V lost 1 base, J lost 5 bases, and 3 bases stayed unmatched. The CDR3 length is 14 residues. CDR1 and CDR2 from the germline V gene are SEHNR and FQNEAQ (reference sequence). The CDR3 loop reads CASSLGQGGHEQYF. CDR3 DNA sequence: TGTGCCAGCAGCTTAGGACAGGGGGGCCACGAGCAGTACTTC.

The chain has TRBV5-4 and TRBJ1-2; 7 bases are shared with TRBD1. Germline loops: CDR1 SGHNT, CDR2 YYREEE (reference sequence). The V gene end was trimmed by 4 bases and the J gene end by 8 bases; junction bases not matched to a gene: 8. The CDR3 is made up of 13 amino acids. Here the CDR3 reads CASSAQQGLGYTF. The CDR3 DNA reads as TGTGCCAGCAGCGCACAACAGGGGTTGGGCTACACCTTC. Full variable domain (remainder filled in from reference TRBV5-4 and TRBJ1-2): ETGVTQSPTHLIKTRGQQVTLRCSSQSGHNTVSWYQQALGQGPQFIFQYYREEENGRGNFPPRFSGLQFPNYSSELNVNALELDDSALYLCASSAQQGLGYTFGSGTRLTVV.

The J gene is TRBJ1-1, the V gene TRBV19; 8 nucleotides match TRBD1. Germline loops: CDR1 LNHDA, CDR2 SQIVND (reference sequence). J was trimmed by 5 bases and V by 5 bases; bases with no gene match: 7. The CDR3 runs 14 residues. The CDR3: CASSYQGAQTEAFF. The CDR3 DNA follows: TGTGCCAGTAGTTATCAGGGGGCGCAGACTGAAGCTTTCTTT.

This chain connects TRBV9 to TRBJ1-3; possible D gene TRBD1, 5 bases. Trimming took 4 bases from V and 4 from J, leaving 12 bases between them. In germline, CDR1 is SGDLS, CDR2 YYNGEE. The CDR3 is made up of 14 amino acids. The CDR3 sequence is CASSLGAQGNTIYF. The CDR3 bases are TGTGCCAGCAGCCTCGGGGCCCAGGGAAACACCATATATTTT.

The chain recombines TRBV4-1 with TRBJ1-5, with D hard to call. Per germline, CDR1 MGHRA and CDR2 YSYEKL. CDR3 length: 15 residues. With 4 bases removed from V and 4 bases from J, the gap between germline ends came to 14 bases. In DNA form, the CDR3 reads TGCGCCAGCAGCCCCCTAGGCCTCGGAAATCAGCCCCAGCATTTT. Translated, it gives CASSPLGLGNQPQHF.

V usage is TRBV30 and J usage is TRBJ2-7; a possible D gene is TRBD1 (5 bases). V gave up 0 bases and J gave up 6 bases, with 12 bases separating them. The CDR3 length is 13 residues. Germline V gives CDR1 GTSNPN, CDR2 SVGIG (reference sequence). CDR3 in DNA: TGTGCCTGGAGTGTTGCCAGGGCGGCCGAGCAGTACTTC. It is translated as CAWSVARAAEQYF.

The V and J genes are TRBV29-1 and TRBJ2-1, with TRBD2 matching 8 bases. The germline gives CDR1 SQVTM, CDR2 ANQGSEA. The CDR3 runs 14 residues. After removal of 4 bases from V and 6 bases from J, the junction contained 8 bases not matched to a gene. CDR3 DNA: TGCAGCGTTGTTGGACTAGCAGCGGGCAATGAGCAGTTCTTC. Encoded protein: CSVVGLAAGNEQFF.

The V and J genes are TRBV4-3 and TRBJ2-5; 10 bases are shared with TRBD2. There are 15 residues in the CDR3. Germline CDR1 LGHNA, CDR2 YSLEER. The trim removed 1 base at V and 5 bases at J, leaving 4 bases unmatched. The CDR3 DNA follows: TGCGCCAGCAGCCAAGGTCTAGCGGGAGAGGAGACCCAGTACTTC. Its translation is CASSQGLAGEETQYF.

This chain uses TRBV5-1 with TRBJ1-1; 11 nucleotides align to TRBD1. J gave up 4 bases and V 4 bases, and 12 bases lay outside the gene matches. The CDR3 is 17 amino acids. CDR1 and CDR2 from the germline V gene are SGHRS and YFSETQ. Here the CDR3 reads CASSPTGQGGGLTEAFF. CDR3 DNA sequence: TGCGCCAGCAGCCCCACGGGACAGGGGGGCGGACTCACTGAAGCTTTCTTT. Combining the CDR3 with reference TRBV5-1 and TRBJ1-1 gives the whole variable domain KAGVTQTPRYLIKTRGQQVTLSCSPISGHRSVSWYQQTPGQGLQFLFEYFSETQRNKGNFPGRFSGRQFSNSRSEMNVSTLELGDSALYLCASSPTGQGGGLTEAFFGQGTRLTVV.

The rearrangement links TRBV7-2 to TRBJ2-3; D remains ambiguous. The CDR3 has 13 residues. Trimming cost V 5 bases and J 4 bases, with 10 bases left between them. CDR1 and CDR2 from the germline V gene are SGHTA and FQGNSA. In DNA, the CDR3 is TGTGCCAGCAGCAGTAACTACGCAGATACGCAGTATTTT. Protein: CASSSNYADTQYF.

This chain uses TRBV25-1 with TRBJ1-2; 9 bases are shared with TRBD1. V trimming: 5 bases; J trimming: 2 bases; junction bases outside the gene matches: 6. This CDR3 comprises 15 residues. Germline loops: CDR1 MGHDK, CDR2 SYGVNS. The CDR3 DNA reads as TGTGCCAGCAGTCTCCCCGGGACAGGGAACTATGGCTACACCTTC. It translates to CASSLPGTGNYGYTF.

This chain joins TRBV7-9 and TRBJ1-6, with D uncertain. The V gene's germline CDR1 is SEHNR and CDR2 FQNEAQ (reference sequence). V dropped 6 bases and J dropped 6 bases, with 15 bases sitting between them. This CDR3 contains 15 residues. CDR3 sequence (DNA): TGTGCCAGCAGACCGACCGCCGATTCTAATTCACCCCTCCACTTT. It codes for CASRPTADSNSPLHF. Together with reference TRBV7-9 and TRBJ1-6, the CDR3 gives the full variable domain: DTGVSQNPRHKITKRGQNVTFRCDPISEHNRLYWYRQTLGQGPEFLTYFQNEAQLEKSRLLSDRFSAERPKGSFSTLEIQRTEQGDSAMYLCASRPTADSNSPLHFGNGTRLTVT.

The chain joins TRBV4-3 to TRBJ2-7; D may match TRBD1 or TRBD2 (5 bases each). Trimming stripped 1 base from V and 3 bases from J, with 16 bases between. This CDR3 has 16 amino acids. Germline CDR1 and CDR2: LGHNA and YSLEER. The CDR3 spells CASSQALSGDVYEQYF. The CDR3 nucleotides are TGCGCCAGCAGCCAAGCCTTGTCCGGGGACGTCTACGAGCAGTACTTC.

Concerning this clone itself: The same CDR3 can be traced to other DNA sequences in this sample. The CDR3 DNA reads as TGTGCCAGCAGTTTATCGGGGCTTAGCAATCAGCCCCAGCATTTT. Translating it yields CASSLSGLSNQPQHF. V and J are TRBV27 and TRBJ1-5; possible D gene TRBD1, 5 bases. Per germline, CDR1 MNHEY and CDR2 SMNVEV (reference sequence). Trimming stripped 0 bases from V and 0 bases from J, with 6 bases between. The CDR3 extends over 15 amino acids.

The rearrangement joins TRBV28 to TRBJ2-5; D tentatively fits TRBD1 or TRBD2 (7 bases each). Per the germline V gene, CDR1 is MDHEN and CDR2 is SYDVKM. V was shortened by 6 bases and J by 4 bases, with 15 bases between the two germline ends. This CDR3 has 14 amino acids. The CDR3 here is CASSGQGGIETQYF. As DNA, the CDR3 is TGTGCCAGCAGCGGGCAGGGGGGGATAGAGACCCAGTACTTC.

The chain links TRBV5-1 to TRBJ2-5; 12 nucleotides line up with TRBD2. The V gene's germline CDR1 is SGHRS and CDR2 YFSETQ. The CDR3 length is 16 residues. V lost 4 bases, J lost 2 bases, and 6 bases stayed unmatched. The CDR3 DNA follows: TGCGCCAGCAGCGCCCTCCTAGCGGGAGGGCAAGAGACCCAGTACTTC. It codes for CASSALLAGGQETQYF. Complete variable domain (other parts from reference TRBV5-1 and TRBJ2-5): KAGVTQTPRYLIKTRGQQVTLSCSPISGHRSVSWYQQTPGQGLQFLFEYFSETQRNKGNFPGRFSGRQFSNSRSEMNVSTLELGDSALYLCASSALLAGGQETQYFGPGTRLLVL.

V usage is TRBV7-2 and J usage is TRBJ2-3; 11 bases line up with TRBD2. The CDR3 runs to 16 residues. J lost 3 bases, V lost 5 bases, and 7 bases had no gene match. Per the germline V gene, CDR1 is SGHTA and CDR2 is FQGNSA. For the CDR3, the DNA is TGTGCCAGCAGCCCCCAAGGACTAGCGGGTACAGATACGCAGTATTTT. This codes for CASSPQGLAGTDTQYF.

The chain recombines TRBV9 with TRBJ1-1, with a possible D match to TRBD1 (5 bases). This CDR3 is 14 amino acids long. V was shortened by 7 bases and J by 0 bases, with 13 bases between the two germline ends. CDR1 and CDR2 from the germline V gene are SGDLS and YYNGEE. CDR3 protein: CASGRGAMNTEAFF. The CDR3 DNA reads as TGTGCCAGCGGTCGAGGGGCCATGAACACTGAAGCTTTCTTT.

The chain uses TRBV19 and TRBJ1-1; 10 bases match TRBD1. V gave up 3 bases and J gave up 5 bases; unmatched junction bases: 15. The germline V gene encodes CDR1 LNHDA and CDR2 SQIVND (reference sequence). The length of the CDR3 is 18 residues. Written as DNA, the CDR3 is TGTGCCAGTAGTATTCCCACGGGACAGGGGTGGGTACGGACTGAAGCTTTCTTT. This gives the protein CASSIPTGQGWVRTEAFF. The entire variable domain, with the rest obtained from reference TRBV19 and TRBJ1-1, is as follows: DGGITQSPKYLFRKEGQNVTLSCEQNLNHDAMYWYRQDPGQGLRLIYYSQIVNDFQKGDIAEGYSVSREKKESFPLTVTSAQKNPTAFYLCASSIPTGQGWVRTEAFFGQGTRLTVV.

This clone was recorded only once. The genes are TRBV11-2 and TRBJ2-7, with 12 nucleotides matching TRBD2. V shed 5 bases, J shed 0 bases, and the junction held 14 bases outside the gene matches. The CDR3 totals 19 residues. Germline CDR1 SGHAT, CDR2 FQNNGV. The DNA for the CDR3 is TGTGCCAGCAGCCGACCTCAGACTAGCGGGAGAGCTAGCTCCTACGAGCAGTACTTC. Protein sequence: CASSRPQTSGRASSYEQYF. Using reference TRBV11-2 and TRBJ2-7 for the parts outside the CDR3, the full variable domain is EAGVAQSPRYKIIEKRQSVAFWCNPISGHATLYWYQQILGQGPKLLIQFQNNGVVDDSQLPKDRFSAERLKGVDSTLKIQPAKLEDSAVYLCASSRPQTSGRASSYEQYFGPGTRLTVT.